One and the same sample provided the 16 T cell receptor beta chains below, sequenced in a study of OX40 agonist ivuxolimab in advanced cancers. This table comes from immunoSEQ multiplex PCR, and its TCRdb copy is limited to in-frame clones, with some not included. The data contain about 75,000 clones, 80% to 90% of them singletons. The specimen was CD4+ or CD8+ T cells sorted from blood, collected in a trial of the OX40 agonist ivuxolimab. Source of these receptors: an adult with an advanced solid tumor such as melanoma, head and neck, liver or kidney cancer.

V and J are TRBV25-1 and TRBJ2-2; 9 nucleotides match TRBD1. Trimming cost V 7 bases and J 3 bases; bases outside gene matches: 3. The CDR3 is 14 residues long. CDR1 MGHDK and CDR2 SYGVNS come from the germline V gene. The CDR3 region is CASTRTGDTGELFF. CDR3 sequence (DNA): TGTGCCAGCACCCGGACAGGGGACACCGGGGAGCTGTTTTTT.

The chain links TRBV18 to TRBJ2-5; 7 bases fit TRBD1. The trim removed 6 bases at V and 4 bases at J, leaving 11 bases unmatched. Germline V CDR1 and CDR2: KGHSH, LQKENI. This CDR3 is 15 amino acids long. The CDR3 is CASSPNQGDGETQYF. CDR3 nucleotides: TGTGCCAGCTCCCCTAACCAGGGGGATGGAGAGACCCAGTACTTC.

There are a few counts of this clone. This chain links TRBV2 with TRBJ2-7; 7 positions match TRBD1. Germline assignment: CDR1 SNHLY and CDR2 FYNNEI. The CDR3 extends over 13 amino acids. Trimming cost V 6 bases and J 2 bases; bases outside gene matches: 4. CDR3 region: CASRDDRAYEQYF. The CDR3 region has the DNA TGTGCCAGCAGAGACGACAGGGCCTACGAGCAGTACTTC.

The genes are TRBV14 and TRBJ2-5, with D maybe TRBD2 (5 bases). CDR1 and CDR2 (germline): SGHDN, FVKESK. V shed 8 bases and J shed 2 bases, with 15 bases lying between them. The CDR3 length is 14 residues. The CDR3 DNA is TGTGCCAGCCCCGGGCGGGTGGCGCAAGAGACCCAGTACTTC. Protein sequence: CASPGRVAQETQYF.

The V and J genes are TRBV5-1 and TRBJ2-1, with 12 bases identical to TRBD2. CDR3 length: 17 residues. V lost 0 bases and J lost 7; bases outside the gene matches: 8. The V gene's germline CDR1 is SGHRS and CDR2 YFSETQ. The CDR3 region is CASSLAPTSGSINEQFF. CDR3 in DNA: TGCGCCAGCAGCTTGGCCCCGACTAGCGGGAGTATTAATGAGCAGTTCTTC.

The chain is built from TRBV13 and TRBJ2-7; 10 bases fit TRBD1. Trimming cost V 4 bases and J 4 bases; bases outside gene matches: 7. The CDR3 spans 15 residues. From germline, CDR1 is PRHDT and CDR2 FYEKMQ (reference sequence). CDR3: CASSSPGQGIYEQYF. The CDR3 DNA sequence: TGTGCCAGCAGCTCACCGGGACAGGGGATTTACGAGCAGTACTTC.

This clone was seen a single time. The chain has TRBV12-5 and TRBJ1-1, with D unresolved. Germline V gene sequence: CDR1 LGHNT, CDR2 FRNRAP. The CDR3 length is 13 residues. The ends were cut back, 8 bases at V and 0 bases at J, with 10 bases in the middle. As DNA, the CDR3 is TGTGCTAGTTCCCGGGGAATGAACACTGAAGCTTTCTTT. It is translated as CASSRGMNTEAFF.

The chain recombines TRBV6-6 with TRBJ2-1; 7 bases agree with TRBD2. This CDR3 contains 14 residues. Trimming cost V 6 bases and J 0 bases; bases outside gene matches: 2. Germline loops: CDR1 MNHNY, CDR2 SVGAGI (reference sequence). CDR3 nucleotides: TGTGCCAGCAGCCGCGGGAGCTCCTACAATGAGCAGTTCTTC. Translated: CASSRGSSYNEQFF.

V gene TRBV6-5 combines with J gene TRBJ1-1; D might be TRBD1 (5 bases). Germline V gene data show CDR1 as MNHEY and CDR2 as SVGAGI. Trimming shortened V by 2 bases and J by 7 bases, and 20 bases separated the two germline ends. The length of the CDR3 is 16 residues. The CDR3 loop reads CASSYDRLAGRGEAFF. The CDR3 DNA reads as TGTGCCAGCAGTTACGACAGATTGGCGGGGAGGGGTGAAGCTTTCTTT.

The CDR3: CASRQEERSYEQYF. CDR3 sequence (DNA): TGCGCCAGCAGACAAGAGGAGAGGTCCTACGAGCAGTACTTC. This chain uses TRBV5-1 with TRBJ2-7, with no clear D. This CDR3 is built from 14 residues. Germline V gene data show CDR1 as SGHRS and CDR2 as YFSETQ. V lost 5 bases and J lost 1, with 13 bases in between. The variable domain in full, with the rest retrieved from reference TRBV5-1 and TRBJ2-7, is KAGVTQTPRYLIKTRGQQVTLSCSPISGHRSVSWYQQTPGQGLQFLFEYFSETQRNKGNFPGRFSGRQFSNSRSEMNVSTLELGDSALYLCASRQEERSYEQYFGPGTRLTVT.

The chain carries TRBV5-1 and TRBJ2-7, with 11 positions matching TRBD2. From germline, CDR1 is SGHRS and CDR2 YFSETQ. J was trimmed by 6 bases and V by 0 bases; bases with no gene match: 5. The CDR3 consists of 15 residues. The CDR3 DNA follows: TGCGCCAGCAGCTTGGTGGGACTAGCGGCCTGCGAGCAGTACTTC. Its translation: CASSLVGLAACEQYF. The whole variable domain, filled in from reference TRBV5-1 and TRBJ2-7, reads KAGVTQTPRYLIKTRGQQVTLSCSPISGHRSVSWYQQTPGQGLQFLFEYFSETQRNKGNFPGRFSGRQFSNSRSEMNVSTLELGDSALYLCASSLVGLAACEQYFGPGTRLTVT.

The chain joins TRBV6-1 to TRBJ2-2; D is ambiguous. Germline CDR1 is MNHNS and CDR2 is SASEGT. The CDR3 is 14 residues long. Between the trimmed V and J ends, which lost 1 base and 7 bases, there was a span of 10 bases. The CDR3 loop is CASSEDSFSGELFF. Here the CDR3 DNA reads TGTGCCAGCAGTGAAGATTCGTTCAGCGGGGAGCTGTTTTTT.

The chain combines TRBV5-1 with TRBJ2-7; 14 nucleotides line up with TRBD2. Germline loops: CDR1 SGHRS, CDR2 YFSETQ. The ends lost 4 bases at V and 1 base at J; junction bases unmatched: 10. The CDR3 totals 18 residues. CDR3 in DNA: TGCGCCAGCAGCGGGGGACTAGCGGGAGTAGAAAGGTCCTACGAGCAGTACTTC. This codes for CASSGGLAGVERSYEQYF.

This chain links TRBV18 with TRBJ1-6; D is ambiguous. Trimming removed 2 bases from V and 11 bases from J, with 16 bases in between. Germline CDR1 is KGHSH and CDR2 is LQKENI. The CDR3 is 15 amino acids. The CDR3 reads CASSPAATHGAPLHF. As DNA, the CDR3 is TGTGCCAGCTCACCAGCAGCCACACATGGGGCACCCCTCCACTTT.

The CDR3, as DNA: TGTGCCAGCAGCCGGTCCCGGGGCACCGGGGAGCTGTTTTTT. It codes for CASSRSRGTGELFF. The V gene is TRBV11-1, the J gene TRBJ2-2, with D perhaps matching TRBD2 (5 bases). The CDR3 runs to 14 residues. Between the trimmed V and J ends, which lost 5 bases and 4 bases, there was a span of 11 bases. Germline-derived CDR1 and CDR2 are SGHAT and FQDESV (reference sequence).

This clone was found a few times. This chain connects TRBV7-2 to TRBJ1-1; no clear D gene. The V gene lost 1 base and the J gene lost 1 base, with 10 bases spanning the gap. Germline lookup yields CDR1 SGHTA and CDR2 FQGNSA. The CDR3 covers 15 residues. This chain's CDR3 is CASSLGQLKNTEAFF. CDR3 nucleotides: TGTGCCAGCAGCTTAGGTCAGCTCAAGAACACTGAAGCTTTCTTT.